This passage covers 13 T cell receptor beta chains from one sample sequenced in a study of blood T cells in healthy people across ages. With a J-beta primer mix and a sample-barcoded 5' primer, a second PCR ran roughly 6 to 11 cycles. TCRdb reprocessed the 5' RACE reads with MiXCR, giving one entry per CDR3 protein. Here the sample spans about 640,000 distinct CDR3 sequences, 58% being singletons. Specimen: blood. These receptors all come from a man aged 55 to 69 in good health.

This clonotype has at least ten counts. The J gene is TRBJ2-1, the V gene TRBV15; possible D gene TRBD1, 5 bases. In germline, CDR1 is LNHNV, CDR2 YYDKDF (reference sequence). The CDR3 is made up of 16 amino acids. With 0 bases removed from V and 7 bases from J, the gap between germline ends came to 16 bases. In DNA, the CDR3 is TGTGCCACCAGCAGAGATGGGGCCCAGATGGGGAATGAGCAGTTCTTC. Translating it yields CATSRDGAQMGNEQFF.

V gene TRBV6-1 combines with J gene TRBJ2-3; TRBD2 matches 13 bases. The CDR3 has 16 amino acids. V shed 3 bases, J shed 1 base, and the junction held 1 base outside the gene matches. Germline CDR1 is MNHNS and CDR2 is SASEGT. The CDR3 DNA follows: TGTGCCAGCAGTGACGGACTAGCGGGGGGCACAGATACGCAGTATTTT. Translating gives CASSDGLAGGTDTQYF.

This clonotype was seen only a few times. J is TRBJ1-6 and V is TRBV5-1; D remains ambiguous. V was shortened by 0 bases and J by 5 bases, with 9 bases between the two germline ends. The CDR3 sequence is 15 residues long. Germline V lookup: CDR1 SGHRS, CDR2 YFSETQ. The CDR3 loop is CASSLVESHNSPLHF. DNA for the CDR3: TGCGCCAGCAGCTTGGTCGAGAGCCATAATTCACCCCTCCACTTT.

This clonotype was seen more than once but under ten times. Just one base apart from a much larger clone, this may be a read error. J is TRBJ2-7 and V is TRBV20-1; 7 nucleotides match TRBD1. The germline gives CDR1 DFQATT, CDR2 SNEGSKA (reference sequence). J was trimmed by 7 bases and V by 6 bases; bases with no gene match: 12. The CDR3 loop spans 13 amino acids. CDR3 in amino acids: CSASGQVRNEQYF. The CDR3 DNA follows: TGCAGTGCCTCTGGACAGGTTCGGAATGAGCAGTACTTC.

The J gene is TRBJ2-1, the V gene TRBV6-2 or TRBV6-3; D ambiguous. V lost 5 bases, J lost 6 bases, and 14 bases lay in between. This CDR3 is 14 amino acids long. Per germline, CDR1 MNHEY and CDR2 SVGEGT. The CDR3 loop reads CASSLSNYGNEQFF. The CDR3 region has the DNA TGTGCCAGCAGTCTTTCCAACTACGGCAATGAGCAGTTCTTC.

The chain employs TRBV2 and TRBJ2-6; D is undetermined. This CDR3 has 16 residues. V was trimmed by 9 bases and J by 0 bases, leaving 15 bases between them. Germline values: CDR1 SNHLY, CDR2 FYNNEI. CDR3 protein: CASTAQPSSGANVLTF. CDR3 bases: TGTGCCAGTACGGCTCAGCCGAGCTCTGGGGCCAACGTCCTGACTTTC. The complete variable domain, with remaining parts taken from reference TRBV2 and TRBJ2-6, reads EPEVTQTPSHQVTQMGQEVILRCVPISNHLYFYWYRQILGQKVEFLVSFYNNEISEKSEIFDDQFSVERPDGSNFTLKIRSTKLEDSAMYFCASTAQPSSGANVLTFGAGSRLTVL.

The chain links TRBV5-1 to TRBJ1-2; no clear D gene. The CDR3 length is 15 residues. Trimming shortened V by 4 bases and J by 4 bases, and 17 bases separated the two germline ends. Per the germline V gene, CDR1 is SGHRS and CDR2 is YFSETQ. The DNA of the CDR3 is TGCGCCAGCAGCCTAAATGTTAAGGATGGCTATGGCTACACCTTC. Amino acid sequence: CASSLNVKDGYGYTF.

This clonotype was counted only a few times. DNA of the CDR3: TGTGCCATCAGTGGAGGGGAACGCAATCAGCCCCAGCATTTT. This gives the protein CAISGGERNQPQHF. The J gene is TRBJ1-5, the V gene TRBV10-3; D might be TRBD1 (5 bases). Trimming pared 4 bases from V and 2 bases from J, leaving 9 bases between. Germline assignment: CDR1 ENHRY and CDR2 SYGVKD. CDR3 length equals 14 residues.

The chain has TRBV2 and TRBJ1-2; no definite D call. CDR3 length equals 14 residues. Trimming removed 9 bases from V and 4 bases from J, with 18 bases in between. Germline V gene data show CDR1 as SNHLY and CDR2 as FYNNEI. The CDR3 loop is CARKFRRSGYGYTF. DNA of the CDR3: TGTGCCAGAAAATTCAGGAGGTCGGGCTATGGCTACACCTTC.

The rearrangement links TRBV6-5 to TRBJ2-4; D not certain. V lost 11 bases and J lost 0, with 14 bases in between. The CDR3 runs to 14 residues. In germline, CDR1 is MNHEY, CDR2 SVGAGI. The CDR3: CAPPVGLAKNIQYF. CDR3 DNA: TGTGCCCCCCCCGTGGGTTTAGCCAAAAACATTCAGTACTTC.

The chain combines TRBV20-1 with TRBJ2-3, with 7 bases that match TRBD1. Germline CDR1 and CDR2: DFQATT and SNEGSKA (reference sequence). V lost 6 bases, J lost 0 bases, and 12 bases stayed unmatched. This CDR3 comprises 16 residues. The CDR3 DNA sequence: TGCAGTGCCCCCCGGGCCGGGGACAGAAGCACAGATACGCAGTATTTT. Translation: CSAPRAGDRSTDTQYF.

This clonotype was seen only a few times. The chain combines TRBV4-1 with TRBJ2-7, with D hard to call. CDR3 length: 13 residues. CDR1 MGHRA and CDR2 YSYEKL come from the germline V gene. Trimming removed 0 bases at V and 1 base at J, with 4 bases between. The CDR3 region is CASSQDLSYEQYF. CDR3 in DNA: TGCGCCAGCAGCCAAGACCTTTCCTACGAGCAGTACTTC.

The chain has TRBV4-2 and TRBJ2-7; 9 nucleotides line up with TRBD2. With V trimmed by 0 bases and J by 2 bases, 5 bases remained unmatched. Germline CDR1 LGHNA, CDR2 YNFKEQ. The CDR3 is made up of 16 amino acids. In nucleotides, the CDR3 is TGTGCCAGCAGCCAAGATTTGAGCGGGGGGACCTACGAGCAGTACTTC. Translation gives CASSQDLSGGTYEQYF.